This T cell receptor (beta chain) was found in a study of Tregs in tolerant kidney transplant recipients. From germline, CDR1 is SGHTA and CDR2 FQGTGA. The CDR3 runs to 15 residues. The V and J ends lost 5 bases and 5 bases, in that order; junction bases with no gene match: 8. This clone was seen only a few times. Clones were sequenced by immunoSEQ multiplex PCR, and TCRdb holds only the in-frame ones, with some missing. This sample has about 73,000 clones, with under 95% found just once. The sample consisted of Tregs from blood, taken before the transplant. The receptor's source is a human donor who received a combined kidney and bone marrow transplant. V usage is TRBV7-3 and J usage is TRBJ2-3, with TRBD2 matching over 9 bases. The CDR3 protein is CASSPRAGGIDTQYF. CDR3 in DNA: TGTGCCAGCAGCCCAAGAGCGGGAGGTATAGATACGCAGTATTTT.